This T cell receptor (beta chain) was identified during a study of cytomegalovirus exposure and HLA in healthy donors. General study results and limits: High sensitivity and specificity were reportedly achieved when the classifier diagnosed cytomegalovirus status. Owing to their indistinguishability, certain V segments, notably TRBV6-2 and TRBV6-3, were excluded. Reportedly, TCR beta sequences accurately predicted HLA-A and HLA-B alleles in most subjects. There was a cluster of highly shared sequence variants that was likely a sequencing artifact.

Looked up from germline, CDR1 is MDHEN and CDR2 is SYDVKM. This CDR3 has 15 residues. V lost 2 bases and J lost 7; bases outside the gene matches: 7. Regarding this clone: The antigen is unknown.

PCR involved 60 Vbeta and 13 Jbeta primers. Data came from immunoSEQ multiplex PCR; TCRdb stores just in-frame clones and leaves some out. The sample table includes around 210,000 clones. The sequence was collected from a girl aged 2-10 years in good health and CMV-seropositive. The chain employs TRBV28 and TRBJ2-1, with TRBD2 identical over 8 bases. Source material: PBMCs. The CDR3 here is CASSLSGSRRNEQFF. As DNA, the CDR3 is TGTGCCAGCAGTTTAAGCGGGAGTAGGCGGAATGAGCAGTTCTTC.